Included here is one TCR beta chain sequence, with context. No antigen is known for it. No base quality information exists; no much larger clone differs at one position. This specimen belongs to a study of radiation and T cells in renal cell carcinoma (dated by TCRdb to 2018 to 2020). For the wider study: Samples came from a clinical trial, in which primary renal cell carcinomas received 15 Gy stereotactic body radiation therapy followed by nephrectomy 4 weeks later. In total, about 51 samples underwent TCR beta sequencing: around 26 tumors plus 27 peripheral blood samples. Across all 53 samples, 4 million or so unique CDR3 nucleotide sequences encoding 2 million to 3 million unique CDR3 amino acid sequences were identified.

V loses 8 bases of germline sequence and J loses 0 bases, and the interval between the two ends is 14 bases. CDR1 and CDR2 are read off the germline V gene (reference sequence) as LNHDA and SQIVND. The CDR3, from cysteine to phenylalanine, totals 15 residues. Only the CDR3 DNA is retained, 45 bases long and in frame from the first base. On the study overall, not on this receptor specifically: No pretreatment tumor biopsies were available, so the baseline intratumoral presence of clonotypes could not be determined. An increase in top tumor clonotypes in blood was observed from baseline to 2 weeks post-radiation, followed by contraction by 4 weeks, which was taken to suggest transient expansion of tumor-resident clones. With a single-armed trial design, the study had no way to address how radiation dose or scheduling affects the TCR repertoire. Blood repertoire dynamics were not followed beyond 4 weeks after treatment.

This specimen's time point label, per the study, means: blood 2 weeks post-SBRT. The treatment or condition label, as the study defines it: 15 Gy SBRT to primary tumor, nephrectomy 4 weeks later. To track tumor-enriched clonotypes, serial peripheral blood was sampled from radiation-treated patients at baseline and at 2 weeks and 4 weeks after SBRT. Every patient's renal cell carcinoma showed clear cell pathology. Genomic DNA for TCR sequencing was prepared using the QIAamp DNA Blood Mini Kit (Qiagen). Samples were included in the analyses only if all quality control checks were passed. Following the manufacturer's recommendations, the immunoSEQ kit was used to generate TCR beta libraries from genomic DNA. Library preparation used a first multiplex PCR with proprietary primers, then a second PCR adding unique barcodes, with bead cleanups after each round. A positive control reaction and a negative control reaction, both provided in the kit, were run with every batch of samples. The final libraries were assessed on an Agilent 4200 TapeStation D1000 ScreenTape, pooled by volume, and quantified by qPCR. An Illumina NextSeq500 fitted with a MidOutput 150-cycle cartridge performed the sequencing, running 156 Read1 cycles and 15 Index1 cycles with the kit's custom primers. The pooled library was loaded at 0.8 to 1 pM, with an approximately 21% PhiX control spiked in. From the authors' description of their analysis: Vendor-processed data were analyzed in R, with a clonotype defined as all T cells sharing the same CDR3 nucleotide sequence. For clone abundance analyses, frequencies were normalized to the 10,000 most abundant clones in each sample. Public T cell clones, which averaged fewer than five per sample, were excluded before analysis. An abundance difference of at least 32-fold between compartments was the criterion for calling clonotypes tumor-enriched or baseline blood-enriched. A beta-binomial differential abundance model was applied to find clonotypes that expanded or contracted between blood time points. Tumor-blood repertoire similarity was measured with the Baroni-Urbani and Buser coefficient, and groups were compared using two-tailed Wilcoxon tests in R. TCRdb mirrors the immuneACCESS table, restricted to in-frame sequences. Some clones are absent from its copies; in checked studies, under half trace to an unresolved V gene, and the reason for the others is unknown. That table supplies the V and J calls and clone size; D and trimming were determined from the DNA. Within this sample are roughly 130,000 clones, with roughly 91% of them counted one time only. The ten largest clones capture about 5% of the sample.

The sequencing here drew on blood, taken from a patient whose treatment included radiotherapy and nephrectomy. The clonotype was recovered from a woman between 65 and 79 years old with renal cell carcinoma. The sequence links TRBV19 to TRBJ1-5, with the D gene not clear enough to name. CDR3 reads: CASHIGGPSNQPQHF. The nucleotide sequence reads as follows: TGTGCCAGTCATATTGGAGGGCCTAGCAATCAGCCCCAGCATTTT.